This T cell receptor beta chain stems from a study of blood T cell repertoires in COVID-19. Assay used: immunoSEQ multiplex PCR; TCRdb lists only in-frame clones, some missing. The sample holds about 230,000 clones, approximately 84% seen once. Trimming removed 5 bases from V and 2 bases from J; junction bases left unmatched: 7. This CDR3 is built from 15 residues. The germline V gene has CDR1 SGHDT and CDR2 YYEEEE. The V call is TRBV5-6, the J call TRBJ2-7; 10 positions agree with TRBD2. The source is a man aged 45-60 years with COVID-19, enrolled during active disease. The source material was peripheral blood. CDR3 sequence: CASRPPGTSAYEQYF. The CDR3, as DNA: TGTGCCAGCAGACCCCCTGGGACTAGCGCCTACGAGCAGTACTTC.